These 19 T cell receptor beta chains were all obtained from the same sample, sequenced in a study of identical twins (dated by TCRdb to the mid-2010s). The library was built by means of 5' RACE. TCRdb lists the instrument as Illumina HiSeq 2000. Through fastp at Q25 and MiXCR, TCRdb rebuilt clones from the public reads, retaining in-frame beta chains. Merged by CDR3 protein, the rows form single entries marked with the most common genes and DNA. This sample lists 200,000 to 300,000 distinct CDR3 sequences; roughly 7% were detected once. Approximately 3.6% of the sample belongs to the ten largest clones. In addition, the sample was reused for a study of yellow fever vaccine responses in identical twins.

Sequenced input: memory (CD45RO+) T cells sorted from blood. The cell subset or site label here, explained by the study, means: CD45RO+ enriched T cells. All receptors come from a woman aged 18-30 years in good health.

CDR3 nucleotides: TGCAGTGCTAGAGACCAGGACCCCAAGGACTACAATGAGCAGTTCTTC. Encoded protein: CSARDQDPKDYNEQFF. This chain connects TRBV20-1 to TRBJ2-1; D not resolved. Trimming stripped 0 bases from V and 3 bases from J, with 15 bases between. This CDR3 has 16 residues. CDR1 DFQATT and CDR2 SNEGSKA come from the germline V gene (reference sequence).

The chain has TRBV3-1 and TRBJ2-6; D gene ambiguous. Germline loops: CDR1 LGHDT, CDR2 YNNKEL (reference sequence). V lost 8 bases and J 4 bases, leaving 12 bases between the germline ends. This CDR3 region has 14 residues. The chain's CDR3 is CASLPGPGANVLTF. CDR3 coding DNA: TGTGCCAGCCTACCGGGTCCCGGGGCCAACGTCCTGACTTTC.

This clonotype was detected a few times. Here the CDR3 reads CASSGRGAGNTEAFF. CDR3 in DNA: TGTGCCAGCAGTGGCCGGGGGGCGGGGAACACTGAAGCTTTCTTT. The chain combines TRBV2 with TRBJ1-1, with D tentatively TRBD1 (6 bases). From germline, CDR1 is SNHLY and CDR2 FYNNEI. V lost 4 bases and J lost 1, with 13 bases in between. This CDR3 contains 15 residues.

The sample holds many counts of this clonotype. V usage is TRBV29-1 and J usage is TRBJ2-1, with a possible D match to TRBD1 (6 bases). The CDR3 covers 12 residues. The ends were cut back, 4 bases at V and 8 bases at J, with 12 bases in the middle. The germline V gene has CDR1 SQVTM and CDR2 ANQGSEA. The CDR3 coding sequence is TGCAGCGTTGCTACAGGGTGGGATGAGCAGTTCTTC. This sequence encodes CSVATGWDEQFF.

This clonotype has a count of ten or more. The chain links TRBV9 to TRBJ1-6; tentative D call: TRBD1 (5 bases). Germline CDR1 is SGDLS and CDR2 is YYNGEE. Deletions cut 3 bases from V and 9 bases from J, with 16 bases between. The CDR3 is 15 amino acids. The CDR3 DNA reads TGTGCCAGCAGCGGGACGGACGGGGGTGGTTCACCCCTCCACTTT. Amino acid sequence: CASSGTDGGGSPLHF. Full variable domain (rest looked up from reference TRBV9 and TRBJ1-6): DSGVTQTPKHLITATGQRVTLRCSPRSGDLSVYWYQQSLDQGLQFLIQYYNGEERAKGNILERFSAQQFPDLHSELNLSSLELGDSALYFCASSGTDGGGSPLHFGNGTRLTVT.

This clonotype has just a few counts. V is TRBV18 and J is TRBJ1-1; the D is unclear. Germline CDR1 is KGHSH and CDR2 is LQKENI. The V gene lost 7 bases and the J gene lost 0 bases, with 9 bases spanning the gap. This CDR3 region has 13 residues. Here the CDR3 DNA reads TGTGCCAGCTATGGCCAGCTGAACACTGAAGCTTTCTTT. This translates into CASYGQLNTEAFF.

The chain recombines TRBV20-1 with TRBJ1-2; D is perhaps TRBD1 (5 bases). V dropped 5 bases and J dropped 0 bases, with 7 bases sitting between them. The CDR3 covers 12 residues. The germline V gene has CDR1 DFQATT and CDR2 SNEGSKA (reference sequence). The CDR3 loop is CSAETANYGYTF. In nucleotides, the CDR3 is TGCAGTGCTGAGACAGCTAACTATGGCTACACCTTC.

The V gene is TRBV18, the J gene TRBJ2-7, with 9 bases aligning to TRBD2. Germline V gene sequence: CDR1 KGHSH, CDR2 LQKENI. The junction had 9 bases not matched to a gene; V was cut back by 6 bases and J by 3 bases. This CDR3 region has 15 residues. The DNA for the CDR3 is TGTGCCAGCTCCCCTGGACTAGCGTTCGGCTACGAGCAGTACGTC. Its protein product is CASSPGLAFGYEQYV.

The chain combines TRBV19 with TRBJ2-2; no definite D call. Trimming removed 3 bases from V and 5 bases from J, with 10 bases in between. This CDR3 comprises 14 residues. Germline V gene data show CDR1 as LNHDA and CDR2 as SQIVND (reference sequence). The CDR3 is CASSMGRVTGELFF. CDR3 DNA: TGTGCCAGTAGTATGGGTCGGGTAACCGGGGAGCTGTTTTTT.

This chain joins TRBV28 and TRBJ2-1, with a tentative D call TRBD2 (5 bases). CDR1 MDHEN and CDR2 SYDVKM come from the germline V gene. With 6 bases removed from V and 0 bases from J, the gap between germline ends came to 9 bases. The CDR3 runs to 14 residues. DNA for the CDR3: TGTGCCAGCAGGAGCGGCCTCTCCTACAATGAGCAGTTCTTC. This translates into CASRSGLSYNEQFF.

Ten or more counts support this clonotype. V is TRBV6-2 or TRBV6-3 and J is TRBJ2-7, with D unclear. Germline CDR1 and CDR2: MNHEY and SVGEGT. V shed 6 bases and J shed 4 bases, with 13 bases lying between them. This CDR3 contains 13 residues. The CDR3 is CASSPQWGYEQYF. CDR3 bases: TGTGCCAGCAGCCCTCAGTGGGGTTACGAGCAGTACTTC.

This clonotype was detected a few times. The rearrangement uses TRBV7-9 and TRBJ2-3; TRBD2 matches 9 bases. CDR3 length equals 16 residues. V gave up 1 base and J gave up 1 base; unmatched junction bases: 3. Germline V lookup: CDR1 SEHNR, CDR2 FQNEAQ (reference sequence). CDR3 sequence (DNA): TGTGCCAGCAGCTTAGTAATAGCGGGGGGCACAGATACGCAGTATTTT. Protein: CASSLVIAGGTDTQYF.

The chain employs TRBV5-4 and TRBJ1-4, with D perhaps matching TRBD1 (5 bases). V was shortened by 4 bases and J by 14 bases, with 15 bases between the two germline ends. CDR3 length equals 12 residues. Germline V gene data show CDR1 as SGHNT and CDR2 as YYREEE (reference sequence). CDR3 protein: CASSPPGGGLFF. As DNA, the CDR3 is TGTGCCAGCAGCCCACCTGGGGGGGGGCTGTTTTTT.

The V gene is TRBV7-6, the J gene TRBJ2-7; D gene unclear. The CDR3 totals 14 residues. The V gene's germline CDR1 is SGHVS and CDR2 FNYEAQ. Trimming took 3 bases from V and 7 from J, leaving 16 bases between them. The CDR3 DNA sequence: TGTGCCAGCAGCTTCCGACTCTCCCCACGGGAGCAGTACTTC. The encoded protein is CASSFRLSPREQYF. Variable domain in full (rest from reference TRBV7-6 and TRBJ2-7): GAGVSQSPRYKVTKRGQDVALRCDPISGHVSLYWYRQALGQGPEFLTYFNYEAQQDKSGLPNDRFSAERPEGSISTLTIQRTEQRDSAMYRCASSFRLSPREQYFGPGTRLTVT.

This clonotype was detected only a few times. The chain recombines TRBV12-3 or TRBV12-4 with TRBJ2-3; 7 positions agree with TRBD2. V was clipped by 2 bases and J by 3 bases; unmatched bases: 5. The CDR3 has 15 amino acids. CDR3 amino acids: CASSLQVSGTDTQYF. CDR3 DNA: TGTGCCAGCAGTTTACAGGTTAGCGGGACAGATACGCAGTATTTT.

A few counts support this clonotype. The chain combines TRBV7-9 with TRBJ1-2; D remains ambiguous. CDR1 and CDR2 (germline): SEHNR, FQNEAQ (reference sequence). The CDR3 spans 12 residues. Trimming removed 0 bases at V and 8 bases at J, with 7 bases between. DNA of the CDR3: TGTGCCAGCAGCTTAGCCGATGTGGGCTACACCTTC. As protein: CASSLADVGYTF.

This clonotype was recorded at least ten times. The gene calls are TRBV15 and TRBJ2-2, with D perhaps assigned TRBD1 or TRBD2 (5 bases each). V lost 1 base and J 0 bases, leaving 6 bases between the germline ends. Per the germline V gene, CDR1 is LNHNV and CDR2 is YYDKDF (reference sequence). The CDR3 runs to 15 residues. The CDR3 reads CATSRGGANTGELFF. The CDR3 coding sequence is TGTGCCACCAGCAGAGGAGGGGCGAACACCGGGGAGCTGTTTTTT.

This clonotype was seen a few times. This chain joins TRBV28 and TRBJ1-2; D remains unclear. V was clipped by 6 bases and J by 8 bases, with 16 bases between them. Germline V gene sequence: CDR1 MDHEN, CDR2 SYDVKM. The CDR3 has 13 residues. CDR3 in DNA: TGTGCCAGCAGAAATCAAGGGAGTTGGGGCTACACCTTC. Translated: CASRNQGSWGYTF.

This clonotype turned up a few times. This sequence joins TRBV6-1 and TRBJ2-5; D possibly uses TRBD1 or TRBD2 (5 bases each). From germline, CDR1 is MNHNS and CDR2 SASEGT. The CDR3 runs to 15 residues. V was clipped by 0 bases and J by 0 bases, with 8 bases between them. CDR3 nucleotides: TGTGCCAGCAGTGAAGCGTGGGGGAACCAAGAGACCCAGTACTTC. Translation gives CASSEAWGNQETQYF.